A single sample is the source of the 2 T cell receptor beta chains below, sequenced in a study of blood T cell repertoires in COVID-19. Measured with immunoSEQ multiplex PCR; TCRdb has only the in-frame clones, and not every one. The sample yields over 120,000 clones, around 79% seen once. Sequencing input: peripheral blood. These receptors came from a woman aged 70-85 years with COVID-19, enrolled during active disease.

CDR3 sequence: CASSLDRVGNSPLHF. The CDR3 DNA is TGTGCCAGCAGCTTGGACAGGGTTGGCAATTCACCCCTCCACTTT. The chain is built from TRBV7-2 and TRBJ1-6, with 8 nucleotides matching TRBD1. V lost 3 bases, J lost 7 bases, and 5 bases stayed unmatched. Germline CDR1 is SGHTA and CDR2 is FQGNSA. The CDR3 sequence is 15 residues long.

This clone has just a few counts. The rearrangement links TRBV28 to TRBJ2-5; 7 positions agree with TRBD1. CDR3 length: 15 residues. Trimming removed 5 bases from V and 2 bases from J; junction bases left unmatched: 8. Per the germline V gene, CDR1 is MDHEN and CDR2 is SYDVKM. The CDR3 reads CASSIPGQHQETQYF. The CDR3 coding sequence is TGTGCCAGCAGTATACCGGGACAGCATCAAGAGACCCAGTACTTC.